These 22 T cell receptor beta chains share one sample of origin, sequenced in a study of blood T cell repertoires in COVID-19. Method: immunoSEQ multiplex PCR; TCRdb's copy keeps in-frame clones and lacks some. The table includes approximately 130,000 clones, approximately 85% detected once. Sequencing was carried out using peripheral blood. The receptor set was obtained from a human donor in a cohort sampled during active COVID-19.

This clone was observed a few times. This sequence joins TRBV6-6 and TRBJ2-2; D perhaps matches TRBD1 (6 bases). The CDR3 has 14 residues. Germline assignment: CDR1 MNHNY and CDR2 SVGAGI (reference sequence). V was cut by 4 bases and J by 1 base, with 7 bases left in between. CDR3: CASSLGQNTGELFF. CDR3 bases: TGTGCCAGCAGTTTGGGACAGAACACCGGGGAGCTGTTTTTT.

The CDR3 nucleotides are TGTGCCAGCAGGCCTCACACAGGGCGAGAGACCCAGTACTTC. As protein: CASRPHTGRETQYF. The gene calls are TRBV6-2 or TRBV6-3 and TRBJ2-5; D possibly corresponds to TRBD1 (6 bases). Germline V CDR1 and CDR2: MNHEY, SVGEGT. The CDR3 consists of 14 residues. Trimming shortened V by 6 bases and J by 4 bases, and 15 bases separated the two germline ends.

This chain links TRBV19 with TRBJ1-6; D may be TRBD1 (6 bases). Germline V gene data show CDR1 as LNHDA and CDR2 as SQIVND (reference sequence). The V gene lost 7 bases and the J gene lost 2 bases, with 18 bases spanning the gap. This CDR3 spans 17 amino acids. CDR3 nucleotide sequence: TGTGCCAGTAACGCACGGGGTGGGGGCCCCTATAATTCACCCCTCCACTTT. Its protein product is CASNARGGGPYNSPLHF.

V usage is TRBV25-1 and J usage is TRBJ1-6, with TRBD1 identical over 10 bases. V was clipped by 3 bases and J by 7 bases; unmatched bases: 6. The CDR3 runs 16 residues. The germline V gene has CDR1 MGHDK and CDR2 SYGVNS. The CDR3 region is CASSEIPGQGNSPLHF. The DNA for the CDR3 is TGTGCCAGCAGTGAGATCCCGGGACAGGGGAATTCACCCCTCCACTTT.

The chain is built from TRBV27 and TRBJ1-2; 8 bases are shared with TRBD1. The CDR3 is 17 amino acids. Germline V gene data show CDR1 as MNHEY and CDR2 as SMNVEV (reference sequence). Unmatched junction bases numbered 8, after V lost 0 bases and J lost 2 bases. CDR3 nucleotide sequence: TGTGCCAGCAGTTTATCCGCCGGGACAGGATCGAACTATGGCTACACCTTC. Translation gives CASSLSAGTGSNYGYTF.

As DNA, the CDR3 is TGTGCCAGCAGCGAACAGGGAAGCTCCTATAATTCACCCCTCCACTTT. Translating it yields CASSEQGSSYNSPLHF. The chain has TRBV2 and TRBJ1-6, with D possibly being TRBD1 (6 bases). This CDR3 region has 16 residues. V dropped 6 bases and J dropped 0 bases, with 12 bases sitting between them. CDR1 and CDR2 from the germline V gene are SNHLY and FYNNEI.

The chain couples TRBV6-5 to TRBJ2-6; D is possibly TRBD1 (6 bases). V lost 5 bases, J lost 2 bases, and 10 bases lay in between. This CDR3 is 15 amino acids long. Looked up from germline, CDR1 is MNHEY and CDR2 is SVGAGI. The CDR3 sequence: CASSLNRAGANVLTF. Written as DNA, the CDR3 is TGTGCCAGCAGTCTTAACAGGGCTGGGGCCAACGTCCTGACTTTC.

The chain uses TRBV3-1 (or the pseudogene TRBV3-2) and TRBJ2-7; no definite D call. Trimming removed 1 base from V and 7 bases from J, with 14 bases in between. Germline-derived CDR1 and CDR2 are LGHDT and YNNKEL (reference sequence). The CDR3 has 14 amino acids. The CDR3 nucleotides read TGTGCCAGCAGCCAAGTGGTCCGTGGTCGGGAGCAGTACTTC. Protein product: CASSQVVRGREQYF.

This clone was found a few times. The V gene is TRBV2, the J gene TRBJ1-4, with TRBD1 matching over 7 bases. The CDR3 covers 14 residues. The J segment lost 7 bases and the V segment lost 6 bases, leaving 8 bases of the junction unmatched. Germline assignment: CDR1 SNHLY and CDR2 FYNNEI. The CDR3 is CASSGQERAEKLFF. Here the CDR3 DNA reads TGTGCCAGCAGCGGACAGGAGAGGGCTGAAAAACTGTTTTTT. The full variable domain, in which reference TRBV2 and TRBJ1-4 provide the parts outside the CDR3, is EPEVTQTPSHQVTQMGQEVILRCVPISNHLYFYWYRQILGQKVEFLVSFYNNEISEKSEIFDDQFSVERPDGSNFTLKIRSTKLEDSAMYFCASSGQERAEKLFFGSGTQLSVL.

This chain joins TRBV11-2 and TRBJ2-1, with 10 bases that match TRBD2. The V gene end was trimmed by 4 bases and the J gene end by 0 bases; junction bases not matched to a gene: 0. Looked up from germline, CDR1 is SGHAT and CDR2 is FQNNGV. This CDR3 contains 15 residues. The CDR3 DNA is TGTGCCAGCAGCTCTAGCGGGGGCTCCTACAATGAGCAGTTCTTC. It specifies CASSSSGGSYNEQFF.

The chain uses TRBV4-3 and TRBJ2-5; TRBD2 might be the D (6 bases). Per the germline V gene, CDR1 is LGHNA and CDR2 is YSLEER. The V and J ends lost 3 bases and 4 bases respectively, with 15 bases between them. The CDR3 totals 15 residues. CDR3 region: CASSQGPGEVETQYF. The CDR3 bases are TGCGCCAGCAGCCAGGGCCCGGGGGAAGTAGAGACCCAGTACTTC.

Written as DNA, the CDR3 is TGTGCCAGCTCGAGAGCCCCCACAGATACGCAGTATTTT. Translated: CASSRAPTDTQYF. J is TRBJ2-3 and V is TRBV18, with D uncertain. Germline V gives CDR1 KGHSH, CDR2 LQKENI. V shed 6 bases and J shed 2 bases, with 9 bases lying between them. The CDR3 contains 13 residues.

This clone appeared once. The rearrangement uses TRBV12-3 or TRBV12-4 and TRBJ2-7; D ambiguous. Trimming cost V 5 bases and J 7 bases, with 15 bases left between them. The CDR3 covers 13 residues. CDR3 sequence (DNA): TGTGCCAGCAGTCTCACCTCGGTGGTAGAGCAGTACTTC. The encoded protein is CASSLTSVVEQYF.

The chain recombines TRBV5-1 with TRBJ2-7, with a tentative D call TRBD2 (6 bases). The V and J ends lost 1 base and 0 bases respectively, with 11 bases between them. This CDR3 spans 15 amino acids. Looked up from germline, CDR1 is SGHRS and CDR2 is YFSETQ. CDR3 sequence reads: CASSLLAGSSYEQYF. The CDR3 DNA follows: TGCGCCAGCAGCTTGCTGGCGGGGAGCTCCTACGAGCAGTACTTC.

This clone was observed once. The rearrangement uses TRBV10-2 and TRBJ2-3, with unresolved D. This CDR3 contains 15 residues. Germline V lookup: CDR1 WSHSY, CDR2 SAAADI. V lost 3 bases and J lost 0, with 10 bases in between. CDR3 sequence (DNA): TGCGCCAGCAGTGATTTAACTTCTAGCACAGATACGCAGTATTTT. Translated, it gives CASSDLTSSTDTQYF.

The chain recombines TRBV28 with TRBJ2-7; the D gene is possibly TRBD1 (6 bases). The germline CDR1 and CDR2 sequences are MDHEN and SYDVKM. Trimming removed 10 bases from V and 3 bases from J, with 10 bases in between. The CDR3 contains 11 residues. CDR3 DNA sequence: TGTGCCATTCAGGGGAACTACGAGCAGTACTTC. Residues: CAIQGNYEQYF.

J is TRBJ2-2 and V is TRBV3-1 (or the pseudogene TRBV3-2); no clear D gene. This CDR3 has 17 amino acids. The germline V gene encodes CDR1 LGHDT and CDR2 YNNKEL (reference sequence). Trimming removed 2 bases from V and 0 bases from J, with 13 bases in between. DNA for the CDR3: TGTGCCAGCAGCCAACCCCGCGTGATCGCGAACACCGGGGAGCTGTTTTTT. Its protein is CASSQPRVIANTGELFF.

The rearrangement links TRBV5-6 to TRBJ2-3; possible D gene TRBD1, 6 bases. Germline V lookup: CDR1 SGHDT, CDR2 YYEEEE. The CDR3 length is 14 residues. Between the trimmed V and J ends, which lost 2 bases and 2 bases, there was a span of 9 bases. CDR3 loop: CASSFGTNTDTQYF. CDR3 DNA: TGTGCCAGCAGCTTCGGGACAAACACAGATACGCAGTATTTT.

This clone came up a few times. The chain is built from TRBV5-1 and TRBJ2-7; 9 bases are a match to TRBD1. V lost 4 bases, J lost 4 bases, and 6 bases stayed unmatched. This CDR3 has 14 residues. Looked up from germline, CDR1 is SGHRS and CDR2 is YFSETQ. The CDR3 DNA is TGCGCCAGCAGCAAGGGACAGGGTAGTTACGAGCAGTACTTC. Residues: CASSKGQGSYEQYF.

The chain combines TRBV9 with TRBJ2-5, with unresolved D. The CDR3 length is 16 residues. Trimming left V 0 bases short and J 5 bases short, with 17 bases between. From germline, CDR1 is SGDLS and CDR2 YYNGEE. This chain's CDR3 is CASSVATPGPQETQYF. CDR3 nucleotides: TGTGCCAGCAGCGTAGCTACGCCAGGCCCCCAGGAGACCCAGTACTTC.

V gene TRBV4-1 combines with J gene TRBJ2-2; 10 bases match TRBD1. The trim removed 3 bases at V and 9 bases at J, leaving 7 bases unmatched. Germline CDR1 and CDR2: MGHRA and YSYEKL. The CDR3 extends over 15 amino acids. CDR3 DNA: TGCGCCAGCAGCCACCCGGGACAGGGGACCCGGGAGCTGTTTTTT. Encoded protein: CASSHPGQGTRELFF.

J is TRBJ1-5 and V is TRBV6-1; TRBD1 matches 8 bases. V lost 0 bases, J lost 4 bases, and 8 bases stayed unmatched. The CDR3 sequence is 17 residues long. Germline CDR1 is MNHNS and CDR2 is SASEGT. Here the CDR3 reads CASSEAADREVNQPQHF. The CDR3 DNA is TGTGCCAGCAGTGAAGCCGCGGACAGGGAGGTGAATCAGCCCCAGCATTTT.